This T cell receptor beta chain was captured by sequencing in a study of cytomegalovirus exposure and HLA in healthy donors (dated by TCRdb to 2015 to 2018). About the study as a whole: An earlier analysis of approximately 590 of the donors reported approximately 300 Gb of sequence data and about 100 million unique TCR beta sequences from some 180 million T cells. Alongside the repertoire data, information on donor age, sex, ethnicity and CMV serostatus was compiled. An early release covering some 640 HLA-typed donors comprised approximately 290 gigabases of sequencing data and about 90 million unique TCR sequences. Among approximately 370 genotyped donors of the cohort, an average of around 250,000 unique TCR beta nucleotide sequences was sequenced per donor, of which approximately 19% were non-productive. The T cell repertoires of 666 subjects were profiled by immunosequencing and related to cytomegalovirus serostatus. High-throughput TCR immunosequencing, statistical association of individual TCRs with disease status, and machine learning were combined to predict cytomegalovirus infection status. Every discovery cohort repertoire had been produced on one sequencing platform. HLA typing included class I and class II loci at four-digit resolution. Roughly 5 DR-DQ haplotypes were treated as single units for association and clustering because of strong linkage in the cohort. The study was designed to test whether signatures of past pathogen exposure could be identified by cataloging public T cell receptors. The later analysis used no new phenotypic data to find candidate immune exposures, relying instead on TCR beta sequences and their occurrence across donors. Of the approximately 400 genotyped donors, 81% were placed in the genetic ancestry cluster associated with self-reported Caucasian donors. Typing coverage differed by locus: A, B, C, DRB1 and DQB1 were typed in roughly 620-630 donors, DQA1 in about 510, DPA1 in around 580, and DPB1 in 450 to 490. A later analysis re-analyzed previously published TCR beta repertoires from approximately 670 donors and added high-resolution HLA genotyping to study TCR occurrence patterns. A later genetic analysis used genome-wide SNP genotypes for about 65% of the 666 donors, treating that subset as a discovery cohort. In an earlier analysis of 550 to 700 of the donors, high-throughput TCR beta sequencing was used to judge whether each TCR beta V gene segment behaved as functional or pseudogenic. Along with the approximately 700-subject first cohort, a separate validation cohort of approximately 110 different subjects was used. Summary of the overall study and its limitations: Compared with the roughly 600-donor mean, donors in an Asian-associated ancestry cluster had fewer N-insertions in productive TCRs, according to a later genetic analysis. The presence/absence analyses assumed that sequencing depth was roughly uniform across donors, and that assumption may not be true. V-gene and J-gene trimming of TCR beta chains was associated with a missense DCLRE1C variant in a later genetic analysis, and the association was replicated in an independent cohort. Cytomegalovirus status was reported to be diagnosed by the classifier with high specificity and sensitivity in both the original and validation cohorts. The cohort was sequenced for TCR beta chains only, and without alpha or paired-chain data the features that could be detected were limited. Broadly in line with IMGT annotations, most TCR beta V segments showed up in productive rearrangements about 87% or about 30% of the time in an earlier analysis of about 500 of the donors. CMV serostatus was the only immune exposure information available for the cohort. The authors suggested that the approach could potentially be generalized to other disease states and immunological phenotypes. A cluster of highly shared sequence variants was judged likely to be a technical artifact of the sequencing pipeline. In a later analysis, around 17,000 TCR beta sequences were associated with specific HLA alleles at a false discovery rate of 0.05. In a later analysis, HLA-associated TCR beta chains showed more clonal expansion and lower generation probabilities than non-associated chains that were equally common. Because counts were too low, seventeen rarely observed V segments, including chromosome 9 orphons, were excluded from the earlier analysis of under 650 of the donors. In a later analysis, most CMV-associated TCR beta chains were found to appear HLA-restricted, with HLA associations seemingly driven largely by CMV exposure. Assigning TCR associations to individual alleles was difficult when HLA alleles, especially DR and DQ, strongly co-occurred. The study gave a list of under 200 TCR beta chains associated with cytomegalovirus. A few of the identified cytomegalovirus-associated TCR beta chains were confirmed in vitro to be specific for cytomegalovirus antigens. A further reported finding was that TCR beta sequences accurately predicted the HLA-A and HLA-B alleles for most subjects in the first cohort. Because HLA typing was unavailable for some donors at each locus, only the typed subset was used in association tests. In a later analysis, TCR association rates were found to vary across HLA loci, with the most associated TCRs seen for DRB1 alleles and the fewest for HLA-C alleles. Several of the top co-occurrence clusters appeared to be linked to parvovirus B19, influenza, CMV and Epstein-Barr virus, according to a later analysis. Linkage disequilibrium might explain the correlated functional status among segregating V segments, but an unknown experimental factor could not be ruled out. Some IMGT-functional V segments, including TRBV6-2 and TRBV6-3, could not be told apart with the 87-base-pair reads, so those segments were excluded. Most TCR sequences were seen in very few donors, while some public TCRs were found in many individuals.

This clone turned up a few times. This receptor's antigen is unknown. One base away there is no much larger clone; base qualities are not given. The CDR3 spans 12 residues, from the cysteine through the phenylalanine. The retained sequence is limited to the CDR3, 36 bases, with the frame set at the first base. Cut back by 6 bases and 6 bases, the V and J ends lie 14 bases apart. The germline V gene sets CDR1 to SQVTM and CDR2 to ANQGSEA. In total, just over 650 healthy bone marrow donors made up the cohort. Cohort members were all nominally healthy when sampled, although unrecorded immune exposures were likely present. The donor tested CMV seronegative, placing the donor among the approximately 400 seronegative members of the cohort. A peripheral blood sample was provided by each donor, and peripheral blood mononuclear cells were used for TCR beta sequencing. Genomic DNA extraction from the blood cell samples was performed with the Qiagen DNeasy Blood Extraction Kit.

The library was obtained by the immunoSEQ multiplex PCR assay. For the multiplex PCR, a mixture combining 60 forward primers for TCR Vbeta segments and 13 reverse primers for TCR Jbeta segments was used. A multiplex PCR assay on genomic DNA amplified the CDR3 region of rearranged TCR beta genes. The Illumina HiSeq System was used to sequence the amplified TCR beta libraries as 87-base-pair reads. For the original study's pipeline: A later analysis tallied around 87 million unique TCR beta chains across the 600 to 700 repertoires, and some 10 million of those chains were shared by two or more donors. To remove PCR and sequencing errors, raw reads were error-corrected and collapsed into unique sequences using a nearest-neighbor algorithm that merged closely related sequences. CDR3 sequences were aligned to IMGT reference sequences to assign V, D and J gene segments. Each retained sequence needed at least a six-nucleotide match to both a V gene segment and a J gene segment. Rearrangements were classified as productive when the CDR3 lacked stop codons and remained in frame with V and J, and all other rearrangements were classified as non-productive. Following IMGT convention, CDR3 was defined as the stretch from the second conserved V-encoded cysteine up to the conserved J-encoded phenylalanine. Sequences without an unambiguous match to a single V gene segment were excluded from the earlier analysis of over 500 of the donors. An earlier analysis of about 600 of the donors called V segments functional above 56.7% productive rearrangements and segregating when the between-donor standard deviation exceeded 5%. A statistical classification framework was built to diagnose cytomegalovirus status from the catalog of TCR beta chain sequences. In a later analysis, TCR nucleotide sequences were compared against IMGT/GENE-DB human TR gene sequences so that V and J genes could be assigned. Using the TCRdist pipeline, a later analysis assigned CDR3 sequences along with most-parsimonious VDJ recombination scenarios. A later analysis defined each TCR beta chain by its CDR3 amino acid sequence plus V-gene family, and excluded reads lacking a unique V-gene family. A later analysis removed 550 to 650 highly shared, low-generation-probability nucleotide sequences to deal with suspected cross-contamination and a sequencing artifact. A later analysis calculated a clonal expansion index for each public chain from normalized within-repertoire ranks of inferred template counts. In a later analysis, generation probabilities were computed with a VDJ recombination model fitted to out-of-frame rearrangements, and the resulting probabilities were checked against IGoR. In a later analysis, hypergeometric tests were used to score TCR-TCR, TCR-HLA and TCR-CMV co-occurrence, with a repertoire-size bias correction applied to TCR pairs. A later analysis estimated false discovery rates by permuting HLA or CMV assignments 20 times. In a later analysis, co-occurring TCRs were grouped using DBSCAN, and TCRdist sequence similarity was added for clustering within HLA-allele-positive subsets. Repertoires with fewer than 30,000 or more than 120,000 public chains, plus five repertoires with anomalous nucleotide sharing, were excluded from co-occurrence clustering. The clones in this table, taken by TCRdb from immuneACCESS, are in-frame only. Not every clone is retained; where verified, under half of the shortfall comes from an unresolved V gene, and the cause of the rest is unknown. The V and J calls and the clone size are those of that table, but D and trimming were determined from the DNA. Here the sample has about 120,000 clones; just over 65% occur a single time. More than 1.5% of the sample is held by the ten biggest clonotypes.

The rearrangement combines TRBV29-1 with TRBJ2-5, and TRBD1 may be the D gene, going by 5 matching bases. The receptor was derived from a man younger than 35 in good health and CMV-seronegative. The specimen sequenced was PBMCs. The CDR3 region reads CSVIRVEKTQYF. The DNA is TGCAGCGTCATCAGGGTCGAGAAGACCCAGTACTTC. With the portions outside the CDR3 filled from the reference TRBV29-1 and TRBJ2-5 genes, the complete variable region becomes SAVISQKPSRDICQRGTSLTIQCQVDSQVTMMFWYRQQPGQSLTLIATANQGSEATYESGFVIDKFPISRPNLTFSTLTVSNMSPEDSSIYLCSVIRVEKTQYFGPGTRLLVL.